The rows below give T cell receptor beta chains drawn from one sample of a study of T cell clones after liver transplantation. Sequencing used immunoSEQ multiplex PCR; TCRdb keeps in-frame clones, though not all of them. The data show over 100,000 clones, around 83% seen once. This material consisted of CD4+ T cells from blood, taken before liver transplant. All receptors derive from a human donor who received a liver transplant. CDR3s include the opening cysteine and the closing phenylalanine or tryptophan. The order of the fields is J gene, V gene, clone size, D gene, CDR3 protein, CDR3 DNA. A D gene is named only where the DNA matches it firmly. Rows may omit the clone size; those that give it use once, few, many or a size class.

TRBJ1-1	TRBV9	few	.	CASSVLSGTEAFF	TGTGCCAGCAGCGTATTGTCTGGTACTGAAGCTTTCTTT
TRBJ2-5	TRBV10-2	.	.	CASLDRGHQETQYF	TGCGCCAGCCTCGATCGGGGGCACCAAGAGACCCAGTACTTC
TRBJ2-7	TRBV13	few	TRBD2	CASSSRGTSSYEQYF	TGTGCCAGCAGCTCCCGAGGGACTAGCTCCTACGAGCAGTACTTC
TRBJ2-6	TRBV12-1	once	.	CASSLGAGANVLTF	TGTGCCAGCAGCTTGGGGGCTGGGGCCAACGTCCTGACTTTC
TRBJ2-7	TRBV15	medium-sized	.	CATSRVRGAYEQYF	TGTGCCACCAGCAGAGTTAGGGGAGCCTACGAGCAGTACTTC
TRBJ1-2	TRBV4-1	.	.	CASSQAFSSGYTF	TGCGCCAGCAGCCAAGCTTTCAGCTCGGGCTACACCTTC
TRBJ1-2	TRBV25-1	.	.	CASSGTAANYGYTF	TGTGCCAGCAGTGGGACAGCCGCTAACTATGGCTACACCTTC
TRBJ1-1	TRBV4-3	once	TRBD1	CASSQGQGRSEAFF	TGCGCCAGCAGCCAAGGACAGGGGCGGTCTGAAGCTTTCTTT
TRBJ2-7	TRBV5-3	.	.	CARSLGEGHVTETSSYEQYF	TGTGCCAGAAGCTTGGGGGAGGGACACGTTACCGAGACTAGCTCCTACGAGCAGTACTTC
TRBJ2-3	TRBV5-1	.	.	CASKGWSGTDTQYF	TGCGCCAGCAAGGGCTGGAGTGGCACAGATACGCAGTATTTT
TRBJ1-2	TRBV5-1	few	.	CASSLTQGRNYGYTF	TGCGCCAGCAGCTTGACCCAGGGAAGAAACTATGGCTACACCTTC
TRBJ1-1	TRBV9	few	.	CASSSSGHTEAFF	TGTGCCAGCAGCTCCAGTGGCCACACTGAAGCTTTCTTT
TRBJ2-7	TRBV28	.	.	CASSFSVGEQYF	TGTGCCAGCAGCTTCTCAGTTGGCGAGCAGTACTTC
TRBJ2-2	TRBV27	.	TRBD2	CASRRGGANTGELFF	TGTGCCAGCAGGCGGGGGGGCGCGAACACCGGGGAGCTGTTTTTT
TRBJ2-1	TRBV27	few	TRBD2	CASTSPRTSGSKSYNEQFF	TGTGCCAGCACCTCACCCCGGACTAGCGGGAGTAAGTCCTACAATGAGCAGTTCTTC
TRBJ1-1	TRBV18	.	TRBD1	CASSPQRDRGTEAFF	TGTGCCAGCTCACCACAAAGGGACAGGGGAACTGAAGCTTTCTTT
TRBJ2-5	TRBV7-2	.	.	CASSSGGGDRGETQYF	TGTGCCAGCAGCTCCGGTGGGGGGGACAGAGGAGAGACCCAGTACTTC
TRBJ2-3	TRBV12-5	.	TRBD2	CASGSSGASTDTQYF	TGTGCTAGTGGCTCTAGCGGGGCGAGCACAGATACGCAGTATTTT
TRBJ2-1	TRBV5-1	once	TRBD2	CASTQRGLGNEQFF	TGCGCCAGCACACAGCGGGGGTTGGGCAATGAGCAGTTCTTC
TRBJ1-1	TRBV4-1	.	TRBD1	CASSQIDRGFTEAFF	TGCGCCAGCAGCCAAATAGACAGGGGTTTCACTGAAGCTTTCTTT
TRBJ1-4	TRBV5-6	.	.	CASSSGLTGGEKLFF	TGTGCCAGCAGCTCCGGACTCACCGGAGGTGAAAAACTGTTTTTT
TRBJ2-6	TRBV25-1	.	TRBD1	CASTYTGVGANVLTF	TGTGCCAGCACATATACAGGGGTTGGGGCCAACGTCCTGACTTTC
TRBJ1-1	TRBV7-8	.	TRBD1	CASSSGTGGSTEAFF	TGTGCCAGCAGCTCAGGGACAGGGGGAAGCACTGAAGCTTTCTTT
TRBJ1-1	TRBV6-5	.	TRBD1	CASSHRDRGHTEAFF	TGTGCCAGCAGTCACAGGGACAGGGGGCACACTGAAGCTTTCTTT
TRBJ1-5	TRBV19	.	.	CASSIGRDLHSGQPQHF	TGTGCCAGTAGTATTGGAAGGGACCTTCATAGCGGTCAGCCCCAGCATTTT
TRBJ2-2	TRBV18	.	TRBD1	CASSPEGAHGELFF	TGTGCCAGCTCACCAGAGGGGGCACACGGGGAGCTGTTTTTT
TRBJ2-1	TRBV9	once	TRBD1	CASSVSTGGQFNEQFF	TGTGCCAGCAGCGTAAGTACAGGGGGCCAATTCAATGAGCAGTTCTTC
TRBJ2-5	TRBV5-1	.	TRBD2	CASSWGLAGASETQYF	TGCGCCAGCAGCTGGGGACTAGCGGGAGCGAGCGAGACCCAGTACTTC
TRBJ2-2	TRBV11-2	.	TRBD1	CASSLRWGDRAAGELFF	TGTGCCAGCAGCTTAAGGTGGGGAGACAGGGCGGCCGGGGAGCTGTTTTTT
TRBJ2-5	TRBV11-3	.	.	CASIVSVGKETQYF	TGTGCCAGCATCGTTTCGGTCGGGAAGGAGACCCAGTACTTC
TRBJ2-5	TRBV7-3	.	TRBD2	CASRLSGGAPETQYF	TGTGCCAGCAGACTTAGCGGGGGGGCACCAGAGACCCAGTACTTC
TRBJ1-2	TRBV19	.	.	CASNRPNSNYGYTF	TGTGCCAGTAACCGGCCCAACTCGAACTATGGCTACACCTTC
TRBJ2-7	TRBV6-6	.	.	CASSYGQGHEQYF	TGTGCCAGCAGTTACGGGCAGGGGCACGAGCAGTACTTC
TRBJ1-5	TRBV11-2	few	.	CASSPTTGNQPQHF	TGTGCCAGCAGCCCGACTACAGGGAATCAGCCCCAGCATTTT
TRBJ1-2	TRBV11-2	.	TRBD1	CASSLDWVGQGKIDGYTF	TGTGCCAGCAGCTTAGATTGGGTCGGACAGGGGAAGATCGATGGCTACACCTTC
TRBJ1-2	TRBV19	.	TRBD1	CASSSLQGNYGYTF	TGTGCCAGTAGCTCCCTACAGGGGAACTATGGCTACACCTTC
TRBJ2-3	TRBV7-3	once	TRBD2	CASRVSGGTGTDTQYF	TGTGCCAGCAGGGTTAGCGGGGGGACCGGCACAGATACGCAGTATTTT
TRBJ2-1	TRBV9	.	.	CASSGDPGTTYNEQFF	TGTGCCAGCAGCGGAGACCCCGGGACCACCTACAATGAGCAGTTCTTC
TRBJ1-2	TRBV29-1	.	.	CSVDRGRFDGYTF	TGCAGCGTTGATCGGGGGCGCTTCGATGGCTACACCTTC
TRBJ1-2	TRBV28	.	TRBD1	CATTGEALGGYTF	TGTGCCACCACAGGGGAGGCCTTAGGAGGCTACACCTTC
TRBJ2-3	TRBV5-1	.	TRBD1	CASSVRQGDTQYF	TGCGCCAGCAGCGTAAGACAGGGGGATACGCAGTATTTT
TRBJ1-2	TRBV19	few	.	CASTLGIPYGYTF	TGTGCCAGTACCCTGGGGATACCCTATGGCTACACCTTC
TRBJ2-7	TRBV10-2	.	.	CASSILNAYEQYF	TGCGCCAGCAGTATATTGAACGCCTACGAGCAGTACTTC
TRBJ1-2	TRBV6-6	.	TRBD1	CASTGTGFYGYTF	TGTGCCAGCACGGGGACAGGGTTTTATGGCTACACCTTC
TRBJ2-7	TRBV15	.	TRBD2	CATSPQGGDEQYF	TGTGCCACCAGCCCTCAGGGAGGGGACGAGCAGTACTTC
TRBJ1-2	TRBV6-1	.	TRBD1	CASSERTGQEGITNYGYTF	TGTGCCAGCAGTGAACGGACAGGACAGGAGGGGATAACTAACTATGGCTACACCTTC
TRBJ2-7	TRBV28	.	.	CASSFWGGGNEQYF	TGTGCCAGCAGTTTCTGGGGAGGAGGAAACGAGCAGTACTTC
TRBJ2-5	TRBV19	.	.	CASGPFQETQYF	TGTGCCAGTGGACCGTTCCAAGAGACCCAGTACTTC
TRBJ2-2	TRBV5-1	.	.	CASSSFGETGELFF	TGCGCCAGCAGTTCCTTCGGGGAAACCGGGGAGCTGTTTTTT
TRBJ2-1	TRBV9	.	.	CASSVGDWNEQFF	TGTGCCAGCAGCGTAGGGGATTGGAATGAGCAGTTCTTC
TRBJ2-7	TRBV4-2	.	TRBD2	CASSQGGGRMYEQYF	TGTGCCAGCAGCCAAGGAGGCGGGAGGATGTACGAGCAGTACTTC
TRBJ1-1	TRBV6-5	.	.	CASRQGLMNTEAFF	TGTGCCAGCAGACAGGGTTTGATGAACACTGAAGCTTTCTTT
TRBJ1-5	TRBV9	.	TRBD1	CASSVGQGGNQPQHF	TGTGCCAGCAGCGTAGGTCAGGGGGGCAATCAGCCCCAGCATTTT
TRBJ1-1	TRBV5-5	.	TRBD1	CASSPGQANTEAFF	TGTGCCAGCAGCCCCGGACAGGCGAACACTGAAGCTTTCTTT